One T cell receptor beta chain is described in this entry. The antigen it recognizes is unknown. No base-level quality is on record; no much larger clone is a single base apart. The data were taken from a study of cytomegalovirus exposure and HLA in healthy donors (dated by TCRdb to 2015 to 2018). Describing the broader study: An earlier analysis of roughly 570 of the donors reported 276 Gb of sequence data and about 120 million unique TCR beta sequences obtained from around 180 million T cells. An early release covering around 630 HLA-typed donors comprised 300 to 350 gigabases of sequencing data and 65 million to 100 million unique TCR sequences. Among the approximately 430 genotyped donors, under 90% belonged to the genetic ancestry cluster associated with self-reported Caucasian donors. The study was designed to test whether signatures of past pathogen exposure could be identified by cataloging public T cell receptors. Using immunosequencing, the study profiled T cell repertoires from about 650 subjects and related those repertoires to cytomegalovirus serostatus. In addition to the first cohort of roughly 670 subjects, a separate validation cohort of approximately 110 different subjects was used. To predict cytomegalovirus infection status, the study brought together high-throughput TCR immunosequencing, statistical association of individual TCRs with disease status, and machine learning. A later analysis re-examined previously published TCR beta repertoires from 500 to 700 donors and added high-resolution HLA genotyping to investigate patterns of TCR occurrence. In the later analysis, no new phenotypic data were used to find candidate immune exposures; instead, reliance was placed on TCR beta sequences and their occurrence across donors. An earlier analysis of a few hundred of the donors applied high-throughput TCR beta sequencing to assess whether each TCR beta V gene segment acted as functional or pseudogenic. Alongside the repertoire data, information on donor age, sex, ethnicity and CMV serostatus was compiled. Genome-wide SNP genotypes for about three fifths of the roughly 670 donors were used in a later genetic analysis, which treated that subset as a discovery cohort. All discovery cohort repertoires had been generated on a single sequencing platform. HLA typing covered class I and class II loci at four-digit resolution. The number of donors typed differed by locus, with roughly 629-640 for A, B, C, DRB1 and DQB1, roughly 520 for DQA1, under 610 for DPA1, and 400 to 490 for DPB1. Roughly five DR-DQ haplotypes were handled as single units for association and clustering because linkage in the cohort was strong. Among 398 genotyped donors of the cohort, an average of about 240,000 unique TCR beta nucleotide sequences were sequenced per donor, roughly 20% of them non-productive.

The cohort consisted of approximately 690 healthy bone marrow donors. At the time of sampling, all cohort members were nominally healthy, though unrecorded immune exposures were likely present. The donor was CMV seropositive and was included in the group of 250 to 350 seropositive cohort members. A peripheral blood sample was provided by each donor, and peripheral blood mononuclear cells were used for TCR beta sequencing. Genomic DNA was extracted from the blood cell samples with the Qiagen DNeasy Blood Extraction Kit. The V end loses 3 bases and the J end loses 7 bases, and a stretch of 7 bases separates them. The cysteine opens and the phenylalanine closes a CDR3 of 12 amino acids. Only the CDR3 region is kept as DNA, spanning 36 bases read in frame from base 1. As encoded in the germline V gene, CDR1 is MNHNS while CDR2 is SASEGT. Here is what the overall study found, with its caveats: Specific HLA alleles were associated with 15,000 to 20,000 TCR beta sequences at a false discovery rate of 0.05 in a later analysis. Because HLA typing was unavailable for some donors at each locus, only the typed subset was used in association tests. A few of the identified cytomegalovirus-associated TCR beta chains were confirmed in vitro to be specific for cytomegalovirus antigens. A total of 150 or so TCR beta chains were listed by the study as associated with cytomegalovirus. In both the original and validation cohorts, the classifier was reported to diagnose cytomegalovirus status with high specificity and sensitivity. Across donors, most TCR sequences were observed very rarely, whereas some public TCRs were present in many individuals. The presence/absence analyses assumed that sequencing depth was roughly uniform across donors, and that assumption may not be true. For the cohort, immune exposure information was limited to CMV serostatus. A later analysis reported that several top co-occurrence clusters appeared linked to parvovirus B19, influenza, CMV and Epstein-Barr virus. According to a later genetic analysis, donors in an Asian-associated ancestry cluster had fewer N-insertions in productive TCRs than the approximately 700-donor mean. The authors suggested that the approach could potentially be generalized to other disease states and immunological phenotypes. Linkage disequilibrium might explain the correlated functional status among segregating V segments, but an unknown experimental factor could not be excluded. A group of highly shared sequence variants was considered likely to be a technical artifact of the sequencing pipeline. A later analysis found that most CMV-associated TCR beta chains appeared HLA-restricted, with HLA associations seemingly driven largely by CMV exposure. A later genetic analysis associated a missense DCLRE1C variant with V-gene and J-gene trimming of TCR beta chains, and an independent cohort replicated the association. The 87-base-pair reads could not distinguish some IMGT-functional V segments, including TRBV6-2 and TRBV6-3, so those segments were excluded. According to a later analysis, TCR association rates differed among HLA loci, with DRB1 alleles showing the most associated TCRs and HLA-C alleles showing the fewest. In a later analysis, HLA-associated TCR beta chains were found to be more clonally expanded and to have lower generation probabilities than equally common non-associated chains. Because counts were too low, 15 or so rarely observed V segments, including chromosome 9 orphons, were excluded from the earlier analysis of 587 of the donors. A further reported finding was that TCR beta sequences accurately predicted the HLA-A and HLA-B alleles for most subjects in the first cohort. Broadly in line with IMGT annotations, most TCR beta V segments showed up in productive rearrangements about 90% or about 30% of the time in an earlier analysis of some 590 of the donors. Assigning TCR associations to individual alleles was difficult when HLA alleles, especially DR and DQ, strongly co-occurred. This cohort had only TCR beta chains sequenced, and the lack of alpha or paired-chain data limited which features could be detected.

Library generation was performed with the immunoSEQ multiplex PCR assay. For the multiplex PCR, a mixture combining 60 forward primers for TCR Vbeta segments and 13 reverse primers for TCR Jbeta segments was used. A multiplex PCR assay on genomic DNA amplified the CDR3 region of rearranged TCR beta genes. The Illumina HiSeq System was used to sequence the amplified TCR beta libraries as 87-base-pair reads. The authors' analysis ran thus. In a later analysis, around 80 million unique TCR beta chains were counted across the approximately 640 repertoires, and around 10 million of these chains were shared by at least two donors. To remove PCR and sequencing errors, raw reads were error-corrected and collapsed into unique sequences using a nearest-neighbor algorithm that merged closely related sequences. Alignment of CDR3 sequences to IMGT reference sequences was used to assign V, D and J gene segments. For a sequence to be retained, at least a six-nucleotide match to both a V gene segment and a J gene segment was required. Rearrangements were called productive when the CDR3 lacked stop codons and stayed in frame with V and J; all others were non-productive. CDR3 was defined according to IMGT convention as the region running from the second conserved V-encoded cysteine to the conserved J-encoded phenylalanine. Sequences without an unambiguous match to a single V gene segment were excluded from the earlier analysis of about 600 of the donors. An earlier analysis of a few hundred of the donors called V segments functional above 56.7% productive rearrangements and segregating when the between-donor standard deviation exceeded 5%. A statistical classification framework was built for diagnosing cytomegalovirus status from the catalog of TCR beta chain sequences. V and J gene assignment, in a later analysis, came from comparing TCR nucleotide sequences with IMGT/GENE-DB human TR gene sequences. The TCRdist pipeline was used in a later analysis to assign CDR3 sequences and most-parsimonious VDJ recombination scenarios. A later analysis defined each TCR beta chain by its CDR3 amino acid sequence plus V-gene family, and excluded reads lacking a unique V-gene family. As a way to deal with suspected cross-contamination and a sequencing artifact, a later analysis dropped 450 to 700 nucleotide sequences that were highly shared and had low generation probability. In a later analysis, a clonal expansion index for each public chain was calculated from normalized within-repertoire ranks of inferred template counts. In a later analysis, generation probabilities were computed using a VDJ recombination model fitted to out-of-frame rearrangements, and the results were checked against IGoR. In a later analysis, TCR-TCR, TCR-HLA and TCR-CMV co-occurrence was scored with hypergeometric tests, and a repertoire-size bias correction was applied to TCR pairs. In a later analysis, false discovery rates were estimated by permuting HLA or CMV assignments 20 times. A later analysis grouped co-occurring TCRs with DBSCAN, adding TCRdist sequence similarity when clustering within HLA-allele-positive subsets. Co-occurrence clustering excluded repertoires with fewer than 30,000 or more than 120,000 public chains, plus five with anomalous nucleotide sharing. TCRdb limited this immuneACCESS table to in-frame rearrangements with V and J called. A share of clones is missing; checked studies link under half to unresolved V genes, and the rest is unexplained. That table furnishes V, J and clone size, whereas the DNA furnished D and trimming. For this sample the table gives about 240,000 clones, of which 81% were detected only once. Around 8% of the sample is taken by the ten largest.

Sequencing was carried out using PBMCs. Recombination linked TRBV6-1 to TRBJ2-1, with no confident D gene call. The clonotype originates from a woman between 55 and 75 years old in good health and CMV-seropositive. CDR3 loop: CASSEVGNEQFF. The base sequence is TGTGCCAGCAGTGAGGTCGGGAATGAGCAGTTCTTC.